This paragraph covers one T cell receptor beta chain sequence. Its antigen is not identified. The data stem from a study of post-analysis software for immune sequencing data. Study conclusions and caveats: Roughly five TRBV segments were more frequent in patients than controls; TRBV5-6, TRBV5-1 and TRBV20-1 belonged to this group.

Unique molecular identifiers had been added to the TCR beta cDNA libraries. Each CDR3 protein gets one entry after TCRdb re-called the PCR reads with MiXCR. This table holds over 250,000 distinct CDR3 sequences, 36% found once. The CDR3 sequence is 10 residues long. CDR1 and CDR2 from the germline V gene are MNHEY and SVGEGT. V lost 2 bases and J lost 13, with 8 bases in between. The sequence derives from a girl aged 10 to 17 with multiple sclerosis. Material: blood. The chain has TRBV6-2 or TRBV6-3 and TRBJ2-5; D gene ambiguous. CDR3 bases: TGTGCCAGCAGTTACGACTCCTGGTACTTC. It specifies CASSYDSWYF.